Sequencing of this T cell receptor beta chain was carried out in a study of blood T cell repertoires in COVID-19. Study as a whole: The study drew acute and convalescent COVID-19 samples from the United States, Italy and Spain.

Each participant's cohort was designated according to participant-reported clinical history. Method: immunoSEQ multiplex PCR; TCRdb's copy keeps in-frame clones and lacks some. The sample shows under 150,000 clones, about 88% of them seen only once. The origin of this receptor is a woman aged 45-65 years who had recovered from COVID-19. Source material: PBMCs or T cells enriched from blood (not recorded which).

The CDR3 nucleotides are TGTGCCTGGAGTGTAGGCGGGCTTAATGAAAAACTGTTTTTT. Amino acids: CAWSVGGLNEKLFF. The V gene is TRBV30, the J gene TRBJ1-4; D is undetermined. Germline CDR1 is GTSNPN and CDR2 is SVGIG (reference sequence). The CDR3 has 14 residues. V shed 0 bases and J shed 4 bases, with 9 bases lying between them.